This note documents a single T cell receptor beta chain sequence. Its antigen is not known. TCRdb's table, derived via immunoSEQ multiplex PCR, lists solely in-frame clones and lacks some. The repertoire has over 85,000 clones, about nine tenths of them found once; the top ten carry about 0.18%. The data originate from a study of graft-versus-host responses after intestinal transplantation. Study-level information: Isolated intestinal, liver-intestinal, or multivisceral transplants had been given to the recipients. Every recipient underwent anti-thymocyte globulin induction, then tacrolimus and steroids for approximately 3 years.

The V gene's germline CDR1 is SQVTM and CDR2 ANQGSEA. The ends were cut back, 2 bases at V and 4 bases at J, with 14 bases in the middle. The length of the CDR3 is 14 residues. General study findings and limits: Some patients had graft-donor T cell macrochimerism, and their allografts showed high graft-versus-host to host-versus-graft clonal ratios. Investigators detected GvH clones in recipient marrow, with some emerging earlier in ileum or blood.

This receptor was obtained from a human donor who was the organ donor for an intestinal transplant. V gene TRBV29-1 combines with J gene TRBJ1-2; no reliable D call. Source: unstimulated CD4+ T cells sorted from spleen or lymph node cells, taken before transplant. CDR3 in amino acids: CSVERAATVYGYTF. As DNA, the CDR3 is TGCAGCGTTGAACGCGCAGCGACCGTCTATGGCTACACCTTC.